Sequencing of this T cell receptor (beta chain) was carried out in a study of T cells after yellow fever vaccination (dated by TCRdb to between 2018 and 2021). For context, the study as a whole: The SMART-Seq v4 Ultra Low Input RNA kit was used to prepare libraries from fractions with low cell numbers. To follow T-cell clones before and after primary and booster YFV17D yellow fever vaccination, bulk TCR alpha and beta repertoires were sequenced over time. Blood was drawn at multiple timepoints before and after primary and secondary immunization, with bulk PBMC replicates and cell subsets isolated. Two healthy male donors, one aged 18 to 29 and one aged 30 to 40 years, made up the cohort. Beyond this particular receptor, the publication reports: Compared with the primary T-cell response, the secondary T-cell response was weaker but faster, peaking on day 5 rather than day 15. After the booster, most of the clones that had expanded following primary vaccination were detected again (about 95% of CD4 and roughly 88% of CD8), which suggests that memory was broadly maintained. Because the study included only two donors, the extent to which the findings can be generalized is limited. A small share of clonotypes was detected in both CD4 and CD8 compartments, with the overlap likely arising from convergent recombination. Computational filtering was required because FACS-sorted repertoires could contain abundant contaminating clonotypes from the bulk population.

This clonotype was seen many times. The antigen it binds to is not known. Per-base qualities were not stored, and no clone one base away is much larger. The germline V gene gives CDR1 as SGHRS and CDR2 as YFSETQ. The CDR3 spans 14 residues, from the cysteine through the phenylalanine. Only the CDR3 DNA is retained, 42 bases long and in frame from the first base. Trimming costs V 7 bases and J 0 bases, and their ends lie 10 bases apart. Synthesis of TCR cDNA relied on 5'RACE template switching, a step that introduced a universal primer site along with unique molecular identifiers. Priming for cDNA synthesis came from both the TCR alpha and TCR beta constant segments. Libraries were amplified in two PCR steps, with sample barcodes and sequencing adapters added in the second step. Sequencing of the libraries was done on either Illumina HiSeq 2500 (2x100 bp) or NovaSeq (2x150 bp). In the authors' own workflow: MIGEC handled demultiplexing of reads and collapsing into UMI consensus sequences, while MiXCR performed V(D)J alignment. Vaccine-responding clonotypes were identified with edgeR using replicate PBMC samples, with FDR below 0.01 and a log2 fold change above 5 up to day 15 being required. Bulk clonotypes were assigned CD4 or CD8 identity according to which sequenced CD4 or CD8 repertoire held them at higher abundance. TCRdb reanalyzed the raw reads on its own, using fastp at Q25 for trimming and MiXCR for clone calling, and kept in-frame beta chains. Rows with a matching CDR3 protein are joined into one entry that keeps the most common DNA and genes. These V and J calls derive from TCRdb rather than the authors' analysis. The sample records approximately 32,000 distinct CDR3 sequences, under 4.5% of which are singletons. The top ten constitute approximately 45% of the sample.

The sample's treatment or condition label is to be understood as: live attenuated yellow fever vaccine strain. A standard Ficoll-Paque protocol was used to isolate PBMCs from peripheral blood. Dynabeads CD4 and CD8 positive selection kits were used to isolate the CD4 and CD8 T-cell fractions. TriZol was used to extract RNA from bulk PBMCs, from CD4 and CD8 fractions, and from dextramer-positive and dextramer-negative fractions. The specimen was CD8+ T cells sorted from PBMCs, collected 5 days after the yellow fever booster vaccination. This clonotype originated in a man under 40 who received the YFV17D yellow fever vaccine. The sequence links TRBV5-1 to TRBJ2-2; tentative D gene TRBD1, with 6 bases matching. CDR3 sequence: CASSQGTNTGELFF. The DNA reads TGCGCCAGCTCACAGGGCACGAACACCGGGGAGCTGTTTTTT.